These 14 T cell receptor beta chains were all obtained from the same sample, sequenced in a study of TET2 disruption in CD19-targeted CAR T cells. No antigens are known for them. Treatment described: autologous CTL019 cells: CD19 CAR with 4-1BB and CD3 zeta domains. Assay: immunoSEQ multiplex PCR; the TCRdb copy retains only in-frame clones and omits some. The sample includes about 26,000 clones. The source was CD8- CAR+ T cells sorted from cultured blood T cells, collected for CD19 CAR T cell therapy. The subset: CD8-negative CAR-positive T cells from the infusion product. These receptors all stem from a man in his 70s with chronic lymphocytic leukemia.

Worth noting for this clone: Coverage ceases 3 residues before the CDR3 finishes, and the germline J gene fills in the end. Other nucleotide sequences in the sample specify the same CDR3. The genes are TRBV5-1 and TRBJ2-5, with 9 bases matching TRBD2. V lost 1 base to trimming and J lost 4 bases; unmatched junction nucleotides: 11. Germline V lookup: CDR1 SGHRS, CDR2 YFSETQ. The CDR3 is 17 residues long. CDR3 DNA (partial): TGCGCCAGCAGCTTGCCACCCTTGGCGGGGGGGGGAGAGACC. As protein: CASSLPPLAGGGET. The CDR3 as a whole reads CASSLPPLAGGGETQYF.

As to this clone: The read falls 3 residues short of the CDR3 end, and the missing part is taken from the germline J gene. This chain connects TRBV28 to TRBJ2-2, with 8 bases fitting TRBD1. Germline CDR1 reads MDHEN; CDR2 reads SYDVKM. V was clipped by 1 base and J by 5 bases; unmatched bases: 9. The CDR3 covers 17 residues. CDR3 sequence reads: CASSLSKAGGRTGELFF. CDR3 bases read: TGTGCCAGCAGTTTATCGAAAGCAGGGGGCAGGACCGGGGAG.

With regard to this clone: The read ends 3 residues before the CDR3 terminus; that terminus is restored from the germline J gene. The V gene is TRBV20-1, the J gene TRBJ2-5; D perhaps matches TRBD1 (6 bases). V was shortened by 6 bases and J by 5 bases, with 19 bases between the two germline ends. The CDR3 has 14 amino acids. Germline lookup yields CDR1 DFQATT and CDR2 SNEGSKA (reference sequence). The CDR3 region is CSAVRDKGTETQYF. The sequenced CDR3 bases are TGCAGTGCAGTCCGGGACAAGGGCACGGAGACC.

Details on this clone: The read finishes 3 residues shy of the CDR3 end, and the germline J gene is used to complete it. The rearrangement uses TRBV9 and TRBJ2-2; 7 nucleotides match TRBD2. The CDR3 length is 14 residues. CDR1 and CDR2 (germline): SGDLS, YYNGEE. Germline trimming cut 4 bases from V and 7 bases from J; bases unmatched to any gene: 7. The covered CDR3 bases are TGTGCCAGCAGCCCCAGGCGGGAGAACGGGGAG. It is translated as CASSPRRENGE. The entire CDR3 is CASSPRRENGELFF. The full variable domain, with the rest looked up from reference TRBV9 and TRBJ2-2, is DSGVTQTPKHLITATGQRVTLRCSPRSGDLSVYWYQQSLDQGLQFLIQYYNGEERAKGNILERFSAQQFPDLHSELNLSSLELGDSALYFCASSPRRENGELFFGEGSRLTVL.

This clone is identified as medium-sized from frequency. The read terminates 3 residues before the CDR3 end, so the remaining end is supplied by the germline J gene. V is TRBV20-1 and J is TRBJ2-2; TRBD2 matches 11 bases. With 6 bases clipped from V and 4 bases from J, the junction kept 16 bases outside the gene matches. The CDR3 length is 18 residues. Germline V gene sequence: CDR1 DFQATT, CDR2 SNEGSKA (reference sequence). The CDR3: CSAPKLAGVGRSTGELFF. Partial CDR3 DNA: TGCAGTGCCCCTAAACTAGCGGGGGTCGGTAGAAGCACCGGGGAG.

On this clone itself: Read sequence stops 3 residues before the CDR3 end, and the germline J gene provides the missing end. This chain uses TRBV7-8 with TRBJ1-6; D may be TRBD1 (5 bases). Germline values: CDR1 SGHVS, CDR2 FQNEAQ. CDR3 length: 16 amino acids. With 4 bases removed from V and 0 bases from J, the gap between germline ends came to 10 bases. The CDR3: CASSSRQSSYNSPLHF. CDR3 DNA, as far as it was read: TGTGCCAGCAGCTCCCGACAGAGCTCCTATAATTCACCC.

A remark on this clone: The read ends 3 residues shy of where the CDR3 ends; the end is completed using the germline J gene. The chain couples TRBV7-9 to TRBJ1-2; 9 bases map to TRBD1. The V gene's germline CDR1 is SEHNR and CDR2 FQNEAQ (reference sequence). The CDR3 consists of 15 residues. The part of the CDR3 DNA that was read is TGTGCCAGCAGCTTGGGGGACAGGGTAGGGGACGAC. Protein: CASSLGDRVGDD. The full CDR3 protein reads CASSLGDRVGDDYTF.

As to this clone: The read stops 3 residues short of the end of the CDR3; the missing end is completed from the germline J gene. V is TRBV9 and J is TRBJ2-3; D is perhaps TRBD2 (6 bases). This CDR3 is 19 amino acids long. Between the trimmed V and J ends, which lost 0 bases and 0 bases, there was a span of 20 bases. In germline, CDR1 is SGDLS, CDR2 YYNGEE. The CDR3 DNA, read in part, is TGTGCCAGCAGCGTAGGGGTGGGACTTGGGACTTCTAGCACAGATACG. It is translated as CASSVGVGLGTSSTDT. The complete CDR3 sequence is CASSVGVGLGTSSTDTQYF.

As concerns this clone: The sequenced fragment ends 3 residues before the CDR3 boundary, so the rest is inferred from the germline J gene. V is TRBV20-1 and J is TRBJ2-3; the match to TRBD2 covers 10 bases. The V gene's germline CDR1 is DFQATT and CDR2 SNEGSKA (reference sequence). Germline trimming cut 6 bases from V and 1 base from J; bases unmatched to any gene: 4. The CDR3 has 14 amino acids. CDR3 DNA, as far as it was read: TGCAGTGCGGGGACTAGCGACGGCACAGATACG. It translates to CSAGTSDGTDT. The whole CDR3 protein reads CSAGTSDGTDTQYF.

Remarks on this clone: Read data end 3 residues before the CDR3 end; the end is taken from the germline J gene. V is TRBV28 and J is TRBJ1-6; 7 bases align to TRBD1. The germline V gene has CDR1 MDHEN and CDR2 SYDVKM. CDR3 size: 12 residues. V dropped 10 bases and J dropped 8; count of bases not matched to a gene: 5. CDR3 DNA, as far as it was read: TGTGCCACCGAGGGACAGTATTCACCC. It encodes CATEGQYSP. In full, the CDR3 reads CATEGQYSPLHF.

Note on this clone: The observed sequence ends 3 residues before the CDR3 terminus, with the missing tail filled in from the germline J gene. V usage is TRBV20-1 and J usage is TRBJ1-5; TRBD1 aligns across 8 bases. Losses at the gene ends were 6 bases for V and 3 bases for J; bases not matched to a gene: 13. This CDR3 is built from 16 residues. The germline gives CDR1 DFQATT, CDR2 SNEGSKA (reference sequence). The CDR3 here is CSAKKGQGAFNQPQHF. The CDR3 bases that were read are TGCAGTGCAAAGAAGGGGCAGGGGGCTTTCAATCAGCCC.

Details on this clone: The observed sequence ends 3 residues before the CDR3 terminus, with the missing tail filled in from the germline J gene. This chain uses TRBV10-1 with TRBJ2-3; a weak D match, TRBD2 (5 bases). This CDR3 spans 14 amino acids. Trimming took off 3 bases at V and 2 bases at J, with 9 bases between the two ends. Per the germline V gene, CDR1 is WNHNN and CDR2 is SYGVQD (reference sequence). The CDR3: CASSDSGNTDTQYF. The covered CDR3 bases are TGCGCCAGCAGTGACAGCGGAAACACAGATACG.

A remark on this clone: The read ends 3 residues before the CDR3 terminus; that terminus is restored from the germline J gene. The chain joins TRBV12-3 or TRBV12-4 to TRBJ1-4, with 10 bases identical to TRBD1. This CDR3 has 18 residues. The J segment lost 3 bases and the V segment lost 1 base, leaving 8 bases of the junction unmatched. CDR3 DNA (partial): TGTGCCAGCAGTTTAGGGGACAGGGGCTCTTCCTCTAATGAAAAA. It codes for CASSLGDRGSSSNEK. The entire CDR3 reads CASSLGDRGSSSNEKLFF.

Turning to this clone: The read finishes 3 residues shy of the CDR3 end, and the germline J gene is used to complete it. The chain combines TRBV6-2 or TRBV6-3 with TRBJ2-6; D uncertain. The CDR3 totals 17 residues. The V gene lost 3 bases and the J gene lost 2 bases, with 14 bases spanning the gap. Germline V gives CDR1 MNHEY, CDR2 SVGEGT. CDR3 bases read: TGTGCCAGCAGTTATGGCGGTGCCGTCGCTGGGGCCAACGTC. This codes for CASSYGGAVAGANV. In full, the CDR3 reads CASSYGGAVAGANVLTF.